The next 7 T cell receptor beta chains were all read from a single sample in a study of T-cell reconstitution after alpha-beta-depleted transplantation in children (dated by TCRdb to the mid-2010s). Libraries were constructed by PCR. TCRdb records Illumina HiSeq 2500 as the sequencer. TCR library preparation used molecular barcoding, with unique molecular identifiers applied to normalize quantification of the TCRbeta repertoire. TCRdb applied fastp at Q25 and MiXCR to the public reads, then kept only in-frame beta chains. Every entry covers one CDR3 protein and lists the most common genes and DNA from its rows. The sample includes 60,000 or so distinct CDR3 sequences, with 44% observed a single time. Less than 98% of the sample belongs to the ten largest clones. The intended sense of this specimen's treatment or condition label: allogeneic hematopoietic cell transplantation with graft depleted of TCRalphabeta T cells and CD19 B cells.

Here the sequenced sample was PBMCs, mostly from graft donor cells, taken 360 days after TCRalphabeta/CD19-depleted stem cell transplant. These receptors all come from a male patient aged 5 to 17 who had a stem cell transplant for acute lymphoblastic leukemia, so the T cells may come from the graft donor.

The chain uses TRBV7-6 and TRBJ2-7, with TRBD1 matching 8 bases. Germline lookup yields CDR1 SGHVS and CDR2 FNYEAQ. V dropped 1 base and J dropped 7; count of bases not matched to a gene: 3. CDR3 length equals 13 residues. The CDR3 sequence is CASSLGQGREQYF. DNA of the CDR3: TGTGCCAGCAGCTTAGGACAGGGGCGAGAGCAGTACTTC.

This clonotype was detected a few times. The chain carries TRBV20-1 and TRBJ2-4, with 9 bases fitting TRBD1. Germline CDR1 is DFQATT and CDR2 is SNEGSKA (reference sequence). Trimming removed 1 base from V and 7 bases from J; junction bases left unmatched: 8. CDR3 length equals 15 residues. CDR3: CSARGLWTGVNIQYF. CDR3 coding DNA: TGCAGTGCTAGAGGGTTATGGACAGGGGTGAACATTCAGTACTTC.

The chain uses TRBV28 and TRBJ2-7; possibly TRBD1 for D (6 bases). CDR1 MDHEN and CDR2 SYDVKM come from the germline V gene. This CDR3 spans 14 amino acids. Trimming pared 4 bases from V and 11 bases from J, leaving 21 bases between. The CDR3 sequence is CASSYEIRGADEYF. DNA of the CDR3: TGTGCCAGCAGTTACGAAATCAGGGGCGCGGATGAGTACTTC.

The rearrangement joins TRBV29-1 to TRBJ2-7; 9 bases fit TRBD2. V gave up 4 bases and J gave up 3 bases; unmatched junction bases: 13. Per the germline V gene, CDR1 is SQVTM and CDR2 is ANQGSEA. This CDR3 spans 16 amino acids. The CDR3 nucleotides are TGCAGCGTTGTCCGGCTAGCGGGAAGAGGGGGCTACGAGCAGTACTTC. This codes for CSVVRLAGRGGYEQYF.

V usage is TRBV29-1 and J usage is TRBJ2-7, with 10 bases aligning to TRBD1. The CDR3 sequence is 15 residues long. Losses at the gene ends were 0 bases for V and 5 bases for J; bases not matched to a gene: 7. The germline CDR1 and CDR2 sequences are SQVTM and ANQGSEA. The CDR3 sequence: CSVEDDRGLTDEQYF. CDR3 DNA: TGCAGCGTTGAAGATGACAGGGGGCTCACCGACGAGCAGTACTTC.

The J gene is TRBJ1-1, the V gene TRBV7-2; D is uncertain. The CDR3 runs 16 residues. Germline CDR1 and CDR2: SGHTA and FQGNSA. V was pared by 1 base and J by 2 bases, with 14 bases between. CDR3 region: CASSLVRGLINTEAFF. CDR3 in DNA: TGTGCCAGCAGCTTAGTACGTGGACTGATTAACACTGAAGCTTTCTTT.

This clonotype was observed a few times. This CDR3 is CASRPGLAGSEQYF. The CDR3 DNA sequence: TGTGCCAGCCGGCCGGGACTAGCGGGATCCGAGCAGTACTTC. The chain joins TRBV12-3 or TRBV12-4 to TRBJ2-7, with 13 bases that match TRBD2. CDR3 size: 14 residues. The J segment lost 6 bases and the V segment lost 8 bases, leaving 7 bases of the junction unmatched.